This is a list of T cell receptor beta chains from one sample in a study of metastatic and nonmetastatic thyroid tumors. TCRdb re-analyzed the PCR reads using MiXCR. This sample has 3,000 to 5,000 clones, with under 40% found just once. Sequenced: adjacent normal tissue. These TCRs come from a female donor with papillary thyroid cancer or a benign thyroid nodule (not recorded which). Some clones in this sample may be carry-over from other donors' samples. Each CDR3 is given with its conserved first and last residue. The D gene is left open where the match is weak. Size is stated for part of the rows, as once, few or many counts, or as a class when the clone is expanded.

J gene,V gene,CDR3 length,clone size,D gene,CDR3 DNA,CDR3 protein
TRBJ2-7,TRBV6-1,16,-,-,TGTGCCAGCAGTGAAGCGTTGGCGGGCTCCTCCTACGAGCAGTACTTC,CASSEALAGSSYEQYF
TRBJ2-5,TRBV24-1,14,-,-,TGTGCCACCAGTGACCACGGTCACCAAGAGACCCAGTACTTC,CATSDHGHQETQYF
TRBJ2-1,TRBV20-1,15,many,TRBD2,TGCAGTGCTAGAGATCACCTAGCGGGAGTCCCCGAGCAGTTCTTC,CSARDHLAGVPEQFF
TRBJ2-4,TRBV2,11,few,-,TGTGCCAGCAGTGAAGGGTCCATTCAGTACTTC,CASSEGSIQYF
TRBJ1-1,TRBV6-2/TRBV6-3,18,few,-,TGTGCCAGCAGTTACGTACGGAGGCAGGGGCGGTTGGACACTGAAGCTTTCTTT,CASSYVRRQGRLDTEAFF
TRBJ1-2,TRBV27,14,few,-,TGTGCCAGCAGTTTAGTAGCGGATTCCTTTTACTACACCTTC,CASSLVADSFYYTF
TRBJ2-1,TRBV7-8,17,large,TRBD2,TGTGCCAGCAGCCCACGGAGGCTAGCGGGATCCTACAATGAGCAGTTCTTC,CASSPRRLAGSYNEQFF
TRBJ2-7,TRBV27,16,few,TRBD1,TGTGCCAGCAGGAGTCCCGCCGGGACAGGCTCCTACGAGCAGTACTTC,CASRSPAGTGSYEQYF
TRBJ2-1,TRBV7-8,15,-,-,TGTGCCAGCAGCTTATCTGCAGGGTCCTACAATGAGCAGTTCTTC,CASSLSAGSYNEQFF
TRBJ1-5,TRBV6-1,14,-,-,TGTGCCAGCGAAACAGGGACACGAAATCAGCCCCAGCATTTT,CASETGTRNQPQHF
TRBJ1-3,TRBV6-5,16,few,TRBD1,TGTGCCAGCAGTCACTCGACAGGGTTGAGTGGAAACACCATATATTTT,CASSHSTGLSGNTIYF
TRBJ2-7,TRBV11-2,17,-,TRBD2,TGTGCCAGCAGCTTAGATCATCGACGGGAGGTTAGCTACGAGCAGTACTTC,CASSLDHRREVSYEQYF
TRBJ2-5,TRBV20-1,14,many,-,TGCAGTGCTAGCGTACGAGACAGACAAGAGACCCAGTACTTC,CSASVRDRQETQYF
TRBJ1-1,TRBV6-1,15,-,-,TGTGCCAGCAGTCGGACGGGTGTGTTCCCAGGTGAAGCTTTCTTT,CASSRTGVFPGEAFF
TRBJ1-2,TRBV9,15,many,TRBD1,TGTGCCAGCAGCGAGGGGGACAGGCTAGGGGATGGCTACACCTTC,CASSEGDRLGDGYTF
TRBJ2-1,TRBV11-2,15,-,TRBD2,TGTGCCAGCAGCCAACTAGCGGGAGGCCGGAATGAGCAGTTCTTC,CASSQLAGGRNEQFF